This T cell receptor (beta chain) was documented in a study of T-cell memory formation after mild COVID-19. The overall study: Largely, TCR clusters stayed within a single donor.

CDR3 length equals 15 residues. V trimming: 0 bases; J trimming: 4 bases; junction bases outside the gene matches: 2. Germline-derived CDR1 and CDR2 are SGHRS and YFSETQ. Study-wide results and limits: Prior to infection, memory already included some responding clones, suggesting cross-reactive memory joined.

This clonotype has just a few counts. Antigen specificity is unknown. TCRdb re-analysed the 5' RACE reads in MiXCR, keeping a single row per CDR3 protein. Counted here are over 150,000 distinct CDR3 sequences, about 21% occurring once; the ten biggest clones make up approximately 22%. This clonotype originated in an adult woman who had mild COVID-19 (a few samples of this study predate the infection). Cell type and time point are not known. The chain couples TRBV5-1 to TRBJ1-5, with 9 positions matching TRBD1. The sequenced sample was PBMCs or a T cell subset sorted from them (not recorded which). CDR3 protein: CASSLGQGENQPQHF. The CDR3 coding sequence is TGCGCCAGCAGCTTGGGACAGGGGGAAAATCAGCCCCAGCATTTT.